Following are 10 T cell receptor beta chains from one sample sequenced in a study of T cell clonality in common variable immunodeficiency. TCRdb's table, derived via immunoSEQ multiplex PCR, lists solely in-frame clones and lacks some. There are about 74,000 clones in the sample, none observed a single time. The sequenced sample was peripheral blood mononuclear cells. The receptors were gathered from a person aged 18 to 69 in good health.

A word on this clone: The CDR3 end is not reached by the read, which stops 3 residues before it; the germline J gene fills it in. The chain recombines TRBV5-1 with TRBJ1-1, with TRBD1 matching 7 bases. CDR3 length: 15 residues. Losses at the gene ends were 4 bases for V and 1 base for J; bases not matched to a gene: 7. In germline, CDR1 is SGHRS, CDR2 YFSETQ. CDR3 residues: CASSPTDRSNTEAFF. CDR3 bases read: TGCGCCAGCAGCCCAACGGACAGGTCGAACACTGAA.

This clone has at least ten counts. Its ends do not fully match the called genes, so a read error is possible. The CDR3 end lies 3 residues beyond the end of the read and is filled in from the germline J gene. The chain joins TRBV4-2 to TRBJ2-3; D is possibly TRBD2 (7 bases). Germline CDR1 LGHNA, CDR2 YNFKEQ. The CDR3 contains 15 residues. The CDR3 region is CASSQRWGGADTQYF. The sequenced CDR3 bases are TGCGCCAGCAGCCAAAGGTGGGGGGGCGCAGATACG.

This clone was counted ten times or more. The read ends 3 residues shy of where the CDR3 ends; the end is completed using the germline J gene. This chain joins TRBV29-1 and TRBJ2-3; TRBD1 matches at 9 bases. V lost 5 bases and J lost 3; bases outside the gene matches: 9. Germline V gene lookup returns CDR1 SQVTM and CDR2 ANQGSEA. CDR3 size: 15 residues. Partial CDR3 DNA: TGCAGCGTTAATGAAGGGACAGGGAGGACAGATACG. It specifies CSVNEGTGRTDT. The entire CDR3 protein reads CSVNEGTGRTDTQYF.

This clone was seen ten or more times. The read falls 3 residues short of the CDR3 end, and the missing part is taken from the germline J gene. The V and J genes are TRBV6-2 or TRBV6-3 and TRBJ2-2; D is uncertain. The CDR3 extends over 11 amino acids. The germline V gene encodes CDR1 MNHEY and CDR2 SVGEGT. Trimming stripped 10 bases from V and 4 bases from J, with 7 bases between. CDR3 region: CATHSTGELFF. CDR3 DNA, as far as it was read: TGTGCCACCCACAGCACCGGGGAG.

This clone was recorded many times. Read data end 3 residues before the CDR3 end; the end is taken from the germline J gene. V usage is TRBV19 and J usage is TRBJ2-7; D may correspond to TRBD1 or TRBD2 (5 bases each). This CDR3 has 12 amino acids. The V end was cut by 3 bases, the J end by 6 bases, with 9 bases between. CDR1 LNHDA and CDR2 SQIVND come from the germline V gene (reference sequence). The CDR3 bases that were read are TGTGCCAGTAGTATGTTGAGGGGCGAG. It encodes CASSMLRGE. The entire CDR3 protein is CASSMLRGEQYF.

This clone appeared many times. Read sequence stops 3 residues before the CDR3 end, and the germline J gene provides the missing end. This rearrangement joins TRBV28 to TRBJ2-1; tentatively, D is TRBD2 (6 bases). CDR1 and CDR2 (germline): MDHEN, SYDVKM. V was trimmed by 1 base and J by 6 bases, leaving 10 bases between them. There are 14 residues in the CDR3. The covered CDR3 bases are TGTGCCAGCAGTTTATTAGCGGAGGTCAATGAG. Translation: CASSLLAEVNE. The whole CDR3 region reads CASSLLAEVNEQFF.

The sample holds many counts of this clone. The read gets to within 3 residues of the CDR3 end, and the germline J gene fills in the rest. This chain connects TRBV9 to TRBJ2-5; TRBD1 is a possible D gene (6 bases). The germline V gene encodes CDR1 SGDLS and CDR2 YYNGEE. V dropped 1 base and J dropped 5 bases, with 21 bases sitting between them. The length of the CDR3 is 17 residues. The covered CDR3 bases are TGTGCCAGCAGCGTATCTAGGGCGCCAGGGGTAGGGGAGACC. It is translated as CASSVSRAPGVGET. Given in full, the CDR3 is CASSVSRAPGVGETQYF.

This clone has at least ten counts. Read sequence stops 3 residues before the CDR3 end, and the germline J gene provides the missing end. The chain employs TRBV19 and TRBJ1-2; D is ambiguous. Trimming took 7 bases from V and 5 from J, leaving 17 bases between them. CDR1 is LNHDA, CDR2 SQIVND, per germline (reference sequence). CDR3 length equals 14 residues. The chain's CDR3 is CASKANSGFYGYTF. The part of the CDR3 DNA that was read is TGTGCCAGTAAGGCTAACAGTGGGTTTTATGGC.

This clone was detected many times. The CDR3 end lies 3 residues beyond the end of the read and is filled in from the germline J gene. V is TRBV20-1 and J is TRBJ2-3, with TRBD2 as a possible D gene (6 bases). The CDR3 is 17 residues long. V lost 1 base and J 3 bases, leaving 20 bases between the germline ends. Germline V lookup: CDR1 DFQATT, CDR2 SNEGSKA (reference sequence). The CDR3 DNA, read in part, is TGCAGTGCTAGAGCAACGGGGGAGCGGTGGTGGACAGATACG. Amino acids: CSARATGERWWTDT. The whole CDR3 is CSARATGERWWTDTQYF.

In this sample, this clone turned up many times. Sequencing ends 3 residues short of the CDR3 end; the germline J gene provides the rest. The chain links TRBV5-6 to TRBJ2-2, with D maybe TRBD1 (6 bases). V lost 0 bases, J lost 7 bases, and 10 bases lay in between. There are 14 residues in the CDR3. CDR1 SGHDT and CDR2 YYEEEE come from the germline V gene. The CDR3 region is CASSLGAGVGELFF. CDR3 bases read: TGTGCCAGCAGCTTGGGGGCAGGGGTCGGGGAG. The full variable domain, with the rest looked up from reference TRBV5-6 and TRBJ2-2, is DAGVTQSPTHLIKTRGQQVTLRCSPKSGHDTVSWYQQALGQGPQFIFQYYEEEERQRGNFPDRFSGHQFPNYSSELNVNALLLGDSALYLCASSLGAGVGELFFGEGSRLTVL.